Described below is a single T cell receptor beta chain sequence and its context. Its specificity is unknown. This specimen belongs to a study of T cells in localized non-small cell lung cancer. TCRdb keeps only in-frame clones here, not all; method: immunoSEQ multiplex PCR. The sample gives around 41,000 clones, around 87% of which show up once; about 7% is in the top ten. In germline, CDR1 is MNHNS, CDR2 SASEGT. The CDR3 runs to 13 residues. The V and J ends lost 10 bases and 3 bases, in that order; junction bases with no gene match: 8. Overall study results and limits: Clonality peaked in uninvolved adjacent lung rather than tumor.

The chain has TRBV6-1 and TRBJ2-7; 8 nucleotides align to TRBD2. The receptor's source is a woman between 18 and 50 years old with stage III lung adenocarcinoma. The sequencing here drew on peripheral blood, taken before any cancer treatment. In nucleotides, the CDR3 is TGTGCCACCCAACGGAGCGGGGGCTACGAGCAGTACTTC. Residues: CATQRSGGYEQYF.